These T cell receptor beta chains were read from a single sample in a study of sequential checkpoint blockade in melanoma. Data came from immunoSEQ multiplex PCR; TCRdb stores just in-frame clones and leaves some out. Of about 9,300 clones in the sample, 27% were seen once. The sequencing used tumor tissue (inferred from file names), collected from a patient given nivolumab and ipilimumab in sequence. The receptors were sampled from a human donor with melanoma. CDR3s include the opening cysteine and the closing phenylalanine or tryptophan. The D gene is left open where the match is weak. Size is omitted from some rows. Given values are once, few, many or a class for expanded clones.

length: 12; J: TRBJ1-4; V: TRBV29-1; D: -; size: -; CDR3: CSVEQGSEKLFF; DNA: TGCAGCGTTGAACAGGGGAGTGAAAAACTGTTTTTT
length: 17; J: TRBJ1-1; V: TRBV11-3; D: -; size: few; CDR3: CASSPRGTRGVNTEAFF; DNA: TGTGCCAGCAGCCCCCGGGGTACCCGGGGCGTGAACACTGAAGCTTTCTTT
length: 14; J: TRBJ2-5; V: TRBV19; D: -; size: -; CDR3: CASRMDYFQETQYF; DNA: TGTGCCAGTAGGATGGACTATTTCCAAGAGACCCAGTACTTC
length: 15; J: TRBJ1-1; V: TRBV29-1; D: -; size: -; CDR3: CSVEGGNGYRTEAFF; DNA: TGCAGCGTTGAAGGTGGGAATGGCTACCGCACTGAAGCTTTCTTT
length: 18; J: TRBJ2-3; V: TRBV4-1; D: -; size: -; CDR3: CASSRGEGPSLRTDTQYF; DNA: TGCGCCAGCAGCCGCGGAGAGGGCCCCTCCCTACGCACAGATACGCAGTATTTT
length: 14; J: TRBJ1-4; V: TRBV9; D: TRBD1; size: few; CDR3: CASRQTGGWEKLFF; DNA: TGTGCCAGCAGGCAAACAGGGGGATGGGAAAAACTGTTTTTT
length: 14; J: TRBJ1-2; V: TRBV11-3; D: TRBD1; size: many; CDR3: CASSSAGGLYGYTF; DNA: TGTGCCAGCAGCTCGGCAGGGGGCCTCTATGGCTACACCTTC
length: 14; J: TRBJ1-1; V: TRBV9; D: TRBD1; size: few; CDR3: CASGVGQGGPEAFF; DNA: TGTGCCAGCGGGGTTGGACAGGGAGGCCCTGAAGCTTTCTTT
length: 13; J: TRBJ2-3; V: TRBV6-8; D: -; size: -; CDR3: CASSYGRPDTQYF; DNA: TGTGCCAGCAGTTACGGCCGGCCAGATACGCAGTATTTT
length: 15; J: TRBJ1-5; V: TRBV6-8; D: TRBD1; size: few; CDR3: CASSQRHRGPQPQHF; DNA: TGTGCCAGCAGCCAACGCCACAGGGGTCCCCAGCCCCAGCATTTT
length: 16; J: TRBJ1-2; V: TRBV11-3; D: TRBD1; size: -; CDR3: CASSLVTGQGNYGYTF; DNA: TGTGCCAGCAGCTTAGTTACGGGACAGGGGAACTATGGCTACACCTTC
length: 13; J: TRBJ1-2; V: TRBV28; D: -; size: few; CDR3: CASSIANYYGYTF; DNA: TGTGCCAGCAGCATTGCCAATTACTATGGCTACACCTTC